The sequence of this TCR beta chain was determined in a study of cytomegalovirus exposure and HLA in healthy donors. Concerning this clone: Its specificity is not known.

Study-wide results and limits: Further analysis, carried out later, found HLA-associated TCR beta chains more clonally expanded than equally common other chains.

Both 60 Vbeta primers and 13 Jbeta primers went into the PCR. Sequenced by immunoSEQ multiplex PCR; TCRdb stores in-frame clones only, minus some. The table has about 120,000 clones, around 61% seen once. The sample consisted of PBMCs. The TCR originated in a woman aged 30 to 39 in good health and CMV-seronegative.

The CDR3 DNA reads TGTGCCAGCAGCCCTAGGGGGACAGGGGGCTTCACCGGGGAGCTGTTTTTT. Protein: CASSPRGTGGFTGELFF. The chain couples TRBV13 to TRBJ2-2; 12 nucleotides line up with TRBD1. This CDR3 has 17 amino acids. The junction had 8 bases not matched to a gene; V was cut back by 5 bases and J by 4 bases. In germline, CDR1 is PRHDT, CDR2 FYEKMQ (reference sequence).